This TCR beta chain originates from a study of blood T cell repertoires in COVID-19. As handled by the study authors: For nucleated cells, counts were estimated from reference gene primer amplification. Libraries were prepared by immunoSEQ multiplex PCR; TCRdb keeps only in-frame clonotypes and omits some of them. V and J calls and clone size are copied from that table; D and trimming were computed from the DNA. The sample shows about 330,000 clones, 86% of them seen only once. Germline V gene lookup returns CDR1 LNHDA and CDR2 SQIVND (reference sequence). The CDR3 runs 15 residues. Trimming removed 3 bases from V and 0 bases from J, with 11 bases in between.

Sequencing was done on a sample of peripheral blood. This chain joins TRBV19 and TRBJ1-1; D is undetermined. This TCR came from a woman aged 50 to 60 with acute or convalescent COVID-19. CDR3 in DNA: TGTGCCAGTAGTATTAGCTCGGCCCTGAACACTGAAGCTTTCTTT. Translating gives CASSISSALNTEAFF.